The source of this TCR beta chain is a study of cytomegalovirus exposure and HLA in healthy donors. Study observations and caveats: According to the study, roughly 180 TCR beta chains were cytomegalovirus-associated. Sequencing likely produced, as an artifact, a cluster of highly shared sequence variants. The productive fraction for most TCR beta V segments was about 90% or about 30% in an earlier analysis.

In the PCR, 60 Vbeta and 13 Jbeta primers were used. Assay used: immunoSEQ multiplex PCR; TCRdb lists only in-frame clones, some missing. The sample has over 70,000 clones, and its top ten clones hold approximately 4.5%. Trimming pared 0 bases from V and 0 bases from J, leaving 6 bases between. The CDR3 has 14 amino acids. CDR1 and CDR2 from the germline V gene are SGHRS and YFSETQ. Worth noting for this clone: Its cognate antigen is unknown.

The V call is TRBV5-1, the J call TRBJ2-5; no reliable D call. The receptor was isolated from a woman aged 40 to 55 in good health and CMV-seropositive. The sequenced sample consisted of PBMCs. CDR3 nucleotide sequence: TGCGCCAGCAGCTTGGAGAGTTACCAAGAGACCCAGTACTTC. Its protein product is CASSLESYQETQYF.